Listed below are T cell receptor beta chains from one sample, sequenced in a study of regulatory and conventional T cells in RAG deficiency. Assay used: immunoSEQ multiplex PCR; TCRdb lists only in-frame clones, some missing. The repertoire holds some 9,000 clones, with approximately 80% as singletons. The same specimen was also included in a second study, on regulatory T cells.

The sequenced sample consisted of CD8+ T cells sorted from blood. These receptors all stem from a human donor in good health. The CDR3 runs from the conserved cysteine through the conserved F or W. A D gene is named only where the DNA matches it firmly. Part of the rows lack a size; the others show once, few, many or a class for expanded clones.

j_call clone_size d_call v_call cdr3_aa cdr3_nt
TRBJ1-3 NA NA TRBV6-1 CASSELGRTIYF TGTGCCAGCAGTGAATTGGGACGGACCATATATTTT
TRBJ1-1 NA NA TRBV30 CAWSVRMNTEAFF TGTGCCTGGAGTGTACGGATGAACACTGAAGCTTTCTTT
TRBJ2-7 once NA TRBV19 CASSLRDSPSYEQYF TGTGCCAGTAGCCTCCGGGACTCCCCCTCCTACGAGCAGTACTTC
TRBJ2-2 NA NA TRBV19 CASSPGSAGELFF TGTGCCAGTAGTCCCGGGTCGGCCGGGGAGCTGTTTTTT
TRBJ1-1 NA NA TRBV6-5 CASSYLGRMNTEAFF TGTGCCAGCAGTTACCTCGGACGTATGAACACTGAAGCTTTCTTT
TRBJ1-1 NA TRBD1 TRBV7-9 CASSMRTGAFF TGTGCCAGCAGCATGAGGACAGGAGCTTTCTTT
TRBJ1-1 NA TRBD1 TRBV7-9 CASSPGQGVRMNTEAFF TGTGCCAGCAGCCCGGGACAGGGGGTTAGGATGAACACTGAAGCTTTCTTT
TRBJ1-3 few NA TRBV5-6 CASSLSNGNTIYF TGTGCCAGCAGCTTGTCAAATGGAAACACCATATATTTT
TRBJ1-3 medium-sized TRBD1 TRBV13 CASSLGGGGGNTIYF TGTGCCAGCAGCTTAGGTGGAGGGGGCGGAAACACCATATATTTT
TRBJ1-2 NA NA TRBV4-1 CASSQGARLQGPGDGYTF TGCGCCAGCAGCCAAGGCGCCCGTCTACAGGGACCTGGGGATGGCTACACCTTC
TRBJ2-7 NA NA TRBV30 CAWSAVGLLYEQYF TGTGCCTGGAGTGCCGTGGGCCTCCTCTACGAGCAGTACTTC
TRBJ1-5 NA TRBD1 TRBV4-1 CASSYDRGNQPQHF TGCGCCAGCAGCTACGACAGGGGCAATCAGCCCCAGCATTTT
TRBJ2-7 NA TRBD1 TRBV9 CASGTGGYEQYF TGTGCCAGCGGTACAGGGGGCTACGAGCAGTACTTC
TRBJ2-5 medium-sized TRBD1 TRBV6-5 CASSPTLRQGETQYF TGTGCCAGCAGCCCCACCTTACGACAGGGGGAGACCCAGTACTTC
TRBJ1-1 once NA TRBV7-8 CASSYRTNTEAFF TGTGCCAGCAGCTACAGGACGAACACTGAAGCTTTCTTT
TRBJ2-3 NA NA TRBV10-3 CAIQTGAGDTQYF TGTGCCATCCAGACGGGGGCCGGAGATACGCAGTATTTT